A selection of T cell receptor beta chains follows, all from one sample in a study of monozygotic twins with inflammatory bowel disease. TCRdb re-called the 5' RACE reads, yielding one record per CDR3 amino acid sequence without DNA. The ten top clones account for 2.5% to 3%, within a sample of about 160,000 distinct CDR3 sequences. Sequencing input: blood. These receptors were obtained from a human donor with ulcerative colitis or Crohn's disease, or a healthy co-twin of an affected twin (not recorded which). Each CDR3 is given with its conserved first and last residue.

CDR3 protein,J gene,V gene
CASSLSSHQETQYF,TRBJ2-5,TRBV5-1
CASSPPPGQGSGNSPLHF,TRBJ1-6,TRBV18
CASSPGLAGSSEQFF,TRBJ2-1,TRBV14
CASSLRDRCTDTQYF,TRBJ2-3,TRBV7-3
CASSYGGGGENEQFF,TRBJ2-1,TRBV6-5
CASSLRGTGHYEQYF,TRBJ2-7,TRBV7-3
CSVLGGGLQETQYF,TRBJ2-5,TRBV29-1
CASSPKGQGTGELFF,TRBJ2-2,TRBV5-1
CAISLSKQTDTQYF,TRBJ2-3,TRBV10-3
CASSSGDQETQYF,TRBJ2-5,TRBV5-1
CSAIGVSNQPQHF,TRBJ1-5,TRBV20-1
CASWLKVGNEQYF,TRBJ2-7,TRBV18
CSVPLAVGEQFF,TRBJ2-1,TRBV29-1
CASSPLSGRAKNEEFF,TRBJ2-1,TRBV5-1
CASRLESDEQFF,TRBJ2-1,TRBV7-9
CSALLPGTSASNEQFF,TRBJ2-1,TRBV20-1
CASSQEFNSQNYGYTF,TRBJ1-2,TRBV4-3
CASTASDTQYF,TRBJ2-3,TRBV9
CASSQGQGLGGNTIYF,TRBJ1-3,TRBV27
CASSPPGRTSSTPLHF,TRBJ1-6,TRBV7-9
CASSEVRGNEQFF,TRBJ2-1,TRBV10-2
CASSLNDGYTF,TRBJ1-2,TRBV5-1
CASSLGLAMAGELFF,TRBJ2-2,TRBV9
CASSLAGLEAFF,TRBJ1-1,TRBV5-1
CASSLMVQGAAEQYF,TRBJ2-7,TRBV28
CASSKLGTVSNQPQHF,TRBJ1-5,TRBV21-1
CASSLAKNIQYF,TRBJ2-4,TRBV5-1
CAKSRNSDDTGELFF,TRBJ2-2,TRBV2
CASSPADSPLHF,TRBJ1-6,TRBV7-2
CASSLGQNRGSGANVLTF,TRBJ2-6,TRBV7-6
CSVWVLSGISTDTQYF,TRBJ2-3,TRBV29-1
CASSEEGASYNEQSF,TRBJ2-1,TRBV9
CASSSLAGMDHEQYF,TRBJ2-7,TRBV5-1
CASLRRGGAVRPSTDTQYF,TRBJ2-3,TRBV6-1
CASSLDTYSNQPQHF,TRBJ1-5,TRBV5-1
CASKSQISTDTQYF,TRBJ2-3,TRBV12-3/TRBV12-4
CASSYNRGNTEAFF,TRBJ1-1,TRBV6-5
CASSMRGATGELFF,TRBJ2-2,TRBV12-3/TRBV12-4
CASSPPSGSDTQYF,TRBJ2-3,TRBV18
CSATSGTSYYNEQFF,TRBJ2-1,TRBV29-1
CASSLTGTGREQYF,TRBJ2-7,TRBV5-1
CSAKRENYEQYF,TRBJ2-7,TRBV20-1
CAISALKGEGGTFGDEQFF,TRBJ2-1,TRBV10-3
CASSLTQVAYEQYF,TRBJ2-7,TRBV5-1
CASSQALSPYNEQFF,TRBJ2-1,TRBV4-3
CASSSRDDANQPQHF,TRBJ1-5,TRBV28
CASSLSVTGAYEQYF,TRBJ2-7,TRBV12-3/TRBV12-4
CASSLSAGATDTQYF,TRBJ2-3,TRBV5-4
CSVTARDSNTGELFF,TRBJ2-2,TRBV29-1
CASSRGVSGANVLTF,TRBJ2-6,TRBV7-9
CASSHTLLSWGEQYF,TRBJ2-7,TRBV27
CASSLFEDTEAFF,TRBJ1-1,TRBV7-3
CASSQTTGSGQPQHF,TRBJ1-5,TRBV3-1